This paragraph covers one T cell receptor (beta chain) sequence. Its antigen is unidentified. The CDR3 totals 10 residues. Trimming left V 8 bases short and J 7 bases short, with 8 bases between. Germline V gene sequence: CDR1 MNHNY, CDR2 SVGAGI (reference sequence). Single viable CD3+CD4+CD8-CD45RO+ cells were sorted as the memory CD4+ T cells. This entry belongs to a study of memory CD4+ T cells and cytomegalovirus serostatus. The study, taken as a whole, reports: About 40% of the roughly 150 known CMV-associated TCRbeta sequences appeared in CD4+ memory.

This table comes from immunoSEQ multiplex PCR, and its TCRdb copy is limited to in-frame clones, with some not included. The top ten clones hold 2% of a sample with about 52,000 clones, around 82% of them seen once. This sequence originates from an adult in good health and CMV-seropositive. The chain links TRBV6-6 to TRBJ1-2; D not certain. Material for sequencing was memory CD4+ T cells from blood. In nucleotides, the CDR3 is TGTGCCAGCCGCCTTCGTGGCTACACCTTC. Translated: CASRLRGYTF.